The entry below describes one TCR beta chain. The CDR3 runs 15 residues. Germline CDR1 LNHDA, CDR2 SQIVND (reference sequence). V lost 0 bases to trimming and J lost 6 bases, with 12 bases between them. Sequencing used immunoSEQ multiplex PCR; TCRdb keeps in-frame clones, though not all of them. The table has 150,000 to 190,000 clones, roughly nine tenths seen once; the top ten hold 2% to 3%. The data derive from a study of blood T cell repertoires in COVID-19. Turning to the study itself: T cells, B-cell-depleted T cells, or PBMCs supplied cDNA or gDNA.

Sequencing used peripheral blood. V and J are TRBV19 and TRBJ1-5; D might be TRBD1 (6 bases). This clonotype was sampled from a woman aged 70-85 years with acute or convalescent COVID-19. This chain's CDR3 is CASSIEQGGGQPQHF. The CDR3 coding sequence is TGTGCCAGTAGTATAGAACAGGGTGGCGGTCAGCCCCAGCATTTT.